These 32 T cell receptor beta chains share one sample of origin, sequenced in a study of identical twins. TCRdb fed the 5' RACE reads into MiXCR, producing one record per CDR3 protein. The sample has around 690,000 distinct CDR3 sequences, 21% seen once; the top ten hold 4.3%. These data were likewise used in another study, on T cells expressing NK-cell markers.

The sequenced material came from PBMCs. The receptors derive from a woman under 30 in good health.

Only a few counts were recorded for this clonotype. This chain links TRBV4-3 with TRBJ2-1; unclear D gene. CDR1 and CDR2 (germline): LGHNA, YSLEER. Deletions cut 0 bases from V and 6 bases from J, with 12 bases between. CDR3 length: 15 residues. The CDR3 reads CASSQDTSRGNEQFF. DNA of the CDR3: TGCGCCAGCAGCCAAGATACGAGCAGAGGCAATGAGCAGTTCTTC.

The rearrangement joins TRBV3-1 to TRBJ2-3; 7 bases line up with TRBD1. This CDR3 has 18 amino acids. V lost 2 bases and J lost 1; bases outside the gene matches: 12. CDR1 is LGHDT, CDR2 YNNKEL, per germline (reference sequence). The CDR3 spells CASSQIFPLGQGTDTQYF. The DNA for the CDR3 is TGTGCCAGCAGCCAAATTTTTCCGTTAGGACAGGGCACAGATACGCAGTATTTT.

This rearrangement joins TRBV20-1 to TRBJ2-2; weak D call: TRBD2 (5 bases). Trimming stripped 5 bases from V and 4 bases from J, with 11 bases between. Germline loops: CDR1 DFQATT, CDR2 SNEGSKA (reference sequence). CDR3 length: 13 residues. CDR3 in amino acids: CSAATSVTGELFF. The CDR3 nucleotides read TGCAGTGCTGCAACTAGTGTCACCGGGGAGCTGTTTTTT.

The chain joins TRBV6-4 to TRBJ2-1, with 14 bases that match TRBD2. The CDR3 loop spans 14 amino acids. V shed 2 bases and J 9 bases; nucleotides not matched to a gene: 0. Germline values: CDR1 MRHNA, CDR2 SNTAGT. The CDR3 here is CASSDGLAGGEQFF. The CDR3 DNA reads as TGTGCCAGCAGTGACGGACTAGCGGGAGGTGAGCAGTTCTTC.

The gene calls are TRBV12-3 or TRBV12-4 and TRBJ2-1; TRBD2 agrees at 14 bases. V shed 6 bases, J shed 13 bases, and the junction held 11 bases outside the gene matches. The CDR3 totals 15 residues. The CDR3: CASRGPGLAGVIQFF. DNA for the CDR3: TGTGCCAGCAGGGGACCGGGACTAGCGGGAGTAATTCAGTTCTTC.

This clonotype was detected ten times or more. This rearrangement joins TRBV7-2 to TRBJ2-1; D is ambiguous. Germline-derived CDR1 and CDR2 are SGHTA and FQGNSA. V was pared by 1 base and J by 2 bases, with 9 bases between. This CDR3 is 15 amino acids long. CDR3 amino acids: CASSLELYPYNEQFF. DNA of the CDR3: TGTGCCAGCAGCTTAGAGCTATACCCCTACAATGAGCAGTTCTTC.

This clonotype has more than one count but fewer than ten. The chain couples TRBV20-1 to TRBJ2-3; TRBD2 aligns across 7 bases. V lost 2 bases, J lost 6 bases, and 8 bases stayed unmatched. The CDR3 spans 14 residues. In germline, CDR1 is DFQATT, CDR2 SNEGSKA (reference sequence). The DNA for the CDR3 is TGCAGTGCTAGACGGGGGAGGGCCGGTGATACGCAGTATTTT. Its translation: CSARRGRAGDTQYF.

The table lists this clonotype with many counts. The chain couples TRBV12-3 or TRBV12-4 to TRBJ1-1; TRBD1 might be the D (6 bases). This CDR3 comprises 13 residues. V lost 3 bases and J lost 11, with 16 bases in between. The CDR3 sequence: CASSLGAGTRAFF. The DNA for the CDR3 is TGTGCCAGCAGTTTGGGGGCAGGGACCAGGGCTTTCTTT.

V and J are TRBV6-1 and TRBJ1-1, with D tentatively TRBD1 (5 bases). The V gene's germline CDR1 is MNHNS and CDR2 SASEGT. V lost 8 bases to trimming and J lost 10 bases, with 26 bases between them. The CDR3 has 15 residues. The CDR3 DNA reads TGTGCCAGCTCCGAGGGCTTGACACTATACGGGGGAGCTTTCTTT. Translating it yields CASSEGLTLYGGAFF.

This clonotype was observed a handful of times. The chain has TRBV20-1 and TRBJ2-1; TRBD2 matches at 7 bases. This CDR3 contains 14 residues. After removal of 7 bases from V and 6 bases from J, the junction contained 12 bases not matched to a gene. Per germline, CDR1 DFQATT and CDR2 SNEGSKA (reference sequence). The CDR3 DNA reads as TGCAGTGGCACGGGGTCGGGCGGGGGCAATGAGCAGTTCTTC. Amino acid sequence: CSGTGSGGGNEQFF.

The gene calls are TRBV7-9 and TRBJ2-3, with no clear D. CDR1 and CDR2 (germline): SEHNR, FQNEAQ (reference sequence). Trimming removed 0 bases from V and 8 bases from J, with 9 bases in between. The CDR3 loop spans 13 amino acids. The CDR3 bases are TGTGCCAGCAGCTTAGCGCTCCTAACTACGCAGTATTTT. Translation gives CASSLALLTTQYF.

The CDR3, as DNA: TGCAGTGCTAGACCAGGAAGCCCCGGCGCTGGCACAGATACGCAGTATTTT. Its translation: CSARPGSPGAGTDTQYF. This sequence joins TRBV20-1 and TRBJ2-3; D is unclear. The germline V gene has CDR1 DFQATT and CDR2 SNEGSKA (reference sequence). The V gene lost 2 bases and the J gene lost 1 base, with 19 bases spanning the gap. This CDR3 is built from 17 residues.

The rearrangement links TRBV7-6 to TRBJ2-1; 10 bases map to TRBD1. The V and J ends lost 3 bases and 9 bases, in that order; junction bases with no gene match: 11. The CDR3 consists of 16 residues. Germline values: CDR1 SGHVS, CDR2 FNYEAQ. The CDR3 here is CASSLAGTGVGVEQFF. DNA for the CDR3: TGTGCCAGCAGCTTGGCCGGGACAGGGGTGGGAGTTGAGCAGTTCTTC.

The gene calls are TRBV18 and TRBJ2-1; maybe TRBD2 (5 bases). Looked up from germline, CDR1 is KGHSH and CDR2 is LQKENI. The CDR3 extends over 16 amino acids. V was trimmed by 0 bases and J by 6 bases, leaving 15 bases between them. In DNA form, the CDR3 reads TGTGCCAGCTCACCACCCTTGGGCGGGCGCGTCAATGAGCAGTTCTTC. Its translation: CASSPPLGGRVNEQFF.

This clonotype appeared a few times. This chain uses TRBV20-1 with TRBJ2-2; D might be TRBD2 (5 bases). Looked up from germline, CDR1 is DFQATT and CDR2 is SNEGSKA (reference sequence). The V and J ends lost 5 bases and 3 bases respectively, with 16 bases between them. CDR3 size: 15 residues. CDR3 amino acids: CSAPEVGADTGELFF. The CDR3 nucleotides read TGCAGTGCTCCCGAGGTGGGAGCAGACACCGGGGAGCTGTTTTTT.

The CDR3 is CSAFPRAGRADEQFF. In nucleotides, the CDR3 is TGCAGTGCTTTCCCCAGGGCGGGGCGGGCCGATGAGCAGTTCTTC. The V call is TRBV20-1, the J call TRBJ2-1; D is possibly TRBD2 (6 bases). This CDR3 has 15 residues. Trimming stripped 5 bases from V and 8 bases from J, with 22 bases between. CDR1 and CDR2 (germline): DFQATT, SNEGSKA (reference sequence).

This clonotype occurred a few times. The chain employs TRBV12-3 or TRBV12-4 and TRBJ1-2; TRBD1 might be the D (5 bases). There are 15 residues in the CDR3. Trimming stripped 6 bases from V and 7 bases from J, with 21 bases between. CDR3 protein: CASSPWTGTVPGYTF. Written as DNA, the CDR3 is TGTGCCAGCAGCCCTTGGACCGGGACGGTTCCTGGCTACACCTTC.

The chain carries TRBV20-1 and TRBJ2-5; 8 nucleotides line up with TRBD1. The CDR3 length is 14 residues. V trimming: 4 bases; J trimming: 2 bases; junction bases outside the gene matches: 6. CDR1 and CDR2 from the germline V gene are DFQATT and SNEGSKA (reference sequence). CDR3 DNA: TGCAGTGCTACGTCGGGACAGGCTCAAGAGACCCAGTACTTC. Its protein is CSATSGQAQETQYF.

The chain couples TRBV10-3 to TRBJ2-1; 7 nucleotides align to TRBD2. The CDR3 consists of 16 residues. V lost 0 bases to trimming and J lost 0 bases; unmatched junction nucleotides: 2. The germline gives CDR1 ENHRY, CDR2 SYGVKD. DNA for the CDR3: TGTGCCATCAGTGAGTCTCAGCGGGGCTCCTACAATGAGCAGTTCTTC. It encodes CAISESQRGSYNEQFF.

The CDR3 region has the DNA TGTGCCAGCAGCCAAAGCGGGAGAGGCACCTACGAGCAGTACTTC. Residues: CASSQSGRGTYEQYF. The V call is TRBV4-2, the J call TRBJ2-7; TRBD2 matches at 8 bases. V shed 2 bases, J shed 2 bases, and the junction held 5 bases outside the gene matches. The CDR3 contains 15 residues. Germline V lookup: CDR1 LGHNA, CDR2 YNFKEQ.

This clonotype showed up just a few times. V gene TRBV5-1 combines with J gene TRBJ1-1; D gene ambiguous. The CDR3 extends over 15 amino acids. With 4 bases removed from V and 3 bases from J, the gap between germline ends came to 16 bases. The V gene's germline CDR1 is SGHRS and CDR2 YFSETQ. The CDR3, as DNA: TGCGCCAGCAGCACCATCGGCGGTGGGGACACTGAAGCTTTCTTT. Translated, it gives CASSTIGGGDTEAFF.

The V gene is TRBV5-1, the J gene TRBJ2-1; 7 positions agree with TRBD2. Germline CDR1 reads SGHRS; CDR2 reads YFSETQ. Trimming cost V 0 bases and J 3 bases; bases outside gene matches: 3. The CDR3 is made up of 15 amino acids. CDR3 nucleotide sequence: TGCGCCAGCAGCTTGGAAGCGGGGCTCTACAATGAGCAGTTCTTC. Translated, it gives CASSLEAGLYNEQFF. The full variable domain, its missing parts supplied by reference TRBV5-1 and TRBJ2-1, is KAGVTQTPRYLIKTRGQQVTLSCSPISGHRSVSWYQQTPGQGLQFLFEYFSETQRNKGNFPGRFSGRQFSNSRSEMNVSTLELGDSALYLCASSLEAGLYNEQFFGPGTRLTVL.

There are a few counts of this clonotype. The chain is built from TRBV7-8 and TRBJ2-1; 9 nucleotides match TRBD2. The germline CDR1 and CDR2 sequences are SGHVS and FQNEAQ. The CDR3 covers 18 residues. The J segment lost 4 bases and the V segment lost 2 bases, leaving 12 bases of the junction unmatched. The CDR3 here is CASSLRVPGGRGYNEQFF. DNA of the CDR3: TGTGCCAGCAGCTTAAGGGTACCTGGCGGGAGGGGTTACAATGAGCAGTTCTTC.

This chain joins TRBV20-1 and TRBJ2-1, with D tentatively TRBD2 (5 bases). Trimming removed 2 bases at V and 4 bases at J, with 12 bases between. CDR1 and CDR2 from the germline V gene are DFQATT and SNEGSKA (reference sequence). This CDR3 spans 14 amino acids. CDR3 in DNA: TGCAGTGCTAGACGGGCGGGTTCATACAATGAGCAGTTCTTC. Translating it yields CSARRAGSYNEQFF.

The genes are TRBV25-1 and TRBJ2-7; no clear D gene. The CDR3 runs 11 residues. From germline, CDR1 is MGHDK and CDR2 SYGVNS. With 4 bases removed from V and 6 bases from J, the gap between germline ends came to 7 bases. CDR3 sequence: CASSALLEQYF. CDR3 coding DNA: TGTGCCAGCAGTGCCCTCCTCGAGCAGTACTTC.

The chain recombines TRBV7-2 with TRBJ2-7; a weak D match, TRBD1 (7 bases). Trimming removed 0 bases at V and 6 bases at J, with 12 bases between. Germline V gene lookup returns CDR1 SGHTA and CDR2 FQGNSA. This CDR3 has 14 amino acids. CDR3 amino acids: CASSLASQGGEQYF. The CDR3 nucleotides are TGTGCCAGCAGCTTAGCGAGTCAGGGGGGCGAGCAGTACTTC.

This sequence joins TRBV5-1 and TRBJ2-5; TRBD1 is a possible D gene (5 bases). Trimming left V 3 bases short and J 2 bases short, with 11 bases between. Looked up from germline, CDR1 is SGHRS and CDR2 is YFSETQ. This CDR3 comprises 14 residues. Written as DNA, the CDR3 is TGCGCCAGCAGCTCCTCTAGGGGTCAAGAGACCCAGTACTTC. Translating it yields CASSSSRGQETQYF. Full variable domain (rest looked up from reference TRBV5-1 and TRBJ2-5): KAGVTQTPRYLIKTRGQQVTLSCSPISGHRSVSWYQQTPGQGLQFLFEYFSETQRNKGNFPGRFSGRQFSNSRSEMNVSTLELGDSALYLCASSSSRGQETQYFGPGTRLLVL.

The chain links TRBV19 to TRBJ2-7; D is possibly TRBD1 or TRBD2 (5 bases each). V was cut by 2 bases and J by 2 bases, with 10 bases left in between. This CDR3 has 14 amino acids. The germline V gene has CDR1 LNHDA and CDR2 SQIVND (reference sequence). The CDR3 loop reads CASSIRDGAYEQYF. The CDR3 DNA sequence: TGTGCCAGTAGTATAAGGGACGGCGCCTACGAGCAGTACTTC.

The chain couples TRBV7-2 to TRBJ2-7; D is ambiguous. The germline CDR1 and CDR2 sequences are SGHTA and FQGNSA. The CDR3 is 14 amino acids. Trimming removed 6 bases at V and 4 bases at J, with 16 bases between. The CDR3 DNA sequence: TGTGCCAGCAGTTCTCGATATGGGGATTACGAGCAGTACTTC. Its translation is CASSSRYGDYEQYF.

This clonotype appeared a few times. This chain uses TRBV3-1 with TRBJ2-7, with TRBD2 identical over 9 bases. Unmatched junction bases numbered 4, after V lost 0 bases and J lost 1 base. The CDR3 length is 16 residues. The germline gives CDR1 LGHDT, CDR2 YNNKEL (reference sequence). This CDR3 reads CASSQDLTSGSYEQYF. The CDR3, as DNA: TGTGCCAGCAGCCAAGATTTAACTAGCGGGTCCTACGAGCAGTACTTC.

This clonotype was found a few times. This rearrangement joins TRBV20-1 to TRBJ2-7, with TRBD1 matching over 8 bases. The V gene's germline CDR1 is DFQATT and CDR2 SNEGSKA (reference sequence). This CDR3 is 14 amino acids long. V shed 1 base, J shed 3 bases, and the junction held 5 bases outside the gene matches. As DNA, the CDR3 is TGCAGTGCTAGAGGGGCACAGGGGGGCTACGAGCAGTACTTC. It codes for CSARGAQGGYEQYF.

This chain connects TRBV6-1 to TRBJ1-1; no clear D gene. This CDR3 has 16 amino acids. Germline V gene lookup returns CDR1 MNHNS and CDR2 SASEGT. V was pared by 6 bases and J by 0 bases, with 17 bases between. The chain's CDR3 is CASRWVRAPMNTEAFF. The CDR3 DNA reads TGTGCCAGCAGGTGGGTCCGGGCGCCCATGAACACTGAAGCTTTCTTT.